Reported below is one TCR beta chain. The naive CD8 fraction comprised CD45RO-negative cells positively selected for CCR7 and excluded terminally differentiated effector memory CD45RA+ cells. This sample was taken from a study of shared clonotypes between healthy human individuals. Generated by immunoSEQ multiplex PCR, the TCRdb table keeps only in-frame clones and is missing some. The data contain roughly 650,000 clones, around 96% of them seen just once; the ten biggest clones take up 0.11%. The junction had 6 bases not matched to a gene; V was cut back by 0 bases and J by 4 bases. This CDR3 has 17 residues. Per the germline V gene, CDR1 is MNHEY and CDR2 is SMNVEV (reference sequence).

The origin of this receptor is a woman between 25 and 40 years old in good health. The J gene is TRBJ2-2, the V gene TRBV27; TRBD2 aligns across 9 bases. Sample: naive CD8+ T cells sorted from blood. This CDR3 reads CASSLSSGSGVTGELFF. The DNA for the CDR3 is TGTGCCAGCAGTTTATCTAGCGGGAGTGGAGTCACCGGGGAGCTGTTTTTT.